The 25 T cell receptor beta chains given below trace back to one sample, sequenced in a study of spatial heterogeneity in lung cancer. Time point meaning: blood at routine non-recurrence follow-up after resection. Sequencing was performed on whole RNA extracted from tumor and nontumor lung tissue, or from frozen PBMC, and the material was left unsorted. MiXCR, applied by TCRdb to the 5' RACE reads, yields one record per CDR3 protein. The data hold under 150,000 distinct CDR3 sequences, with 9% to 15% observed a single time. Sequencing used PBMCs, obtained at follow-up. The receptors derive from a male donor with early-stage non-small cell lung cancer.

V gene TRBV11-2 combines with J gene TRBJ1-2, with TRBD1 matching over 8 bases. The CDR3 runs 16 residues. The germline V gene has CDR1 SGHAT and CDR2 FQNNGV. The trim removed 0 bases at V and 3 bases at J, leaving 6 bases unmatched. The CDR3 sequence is CASSLDPTGVYYGYTF. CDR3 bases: TGTGCCAGCAGCTTAGACCCGACAGGGGTCTACTATGGCTACACCTTC.

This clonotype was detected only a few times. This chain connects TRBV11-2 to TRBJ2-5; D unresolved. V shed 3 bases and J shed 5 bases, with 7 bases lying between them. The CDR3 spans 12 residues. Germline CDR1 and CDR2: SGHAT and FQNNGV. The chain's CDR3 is CASSLMQETQYF. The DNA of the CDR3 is TGTGCCAGCAGCTTGATGCAGGAGACCCAGTACTTC.

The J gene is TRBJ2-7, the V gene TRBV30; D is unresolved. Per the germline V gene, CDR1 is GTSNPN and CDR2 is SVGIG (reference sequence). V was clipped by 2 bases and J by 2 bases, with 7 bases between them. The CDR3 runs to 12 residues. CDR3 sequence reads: CAWSPGTYEQYF. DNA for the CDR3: TGTGCCTGGAGTCCAGGAACCTACGAGCAGTACTTC.

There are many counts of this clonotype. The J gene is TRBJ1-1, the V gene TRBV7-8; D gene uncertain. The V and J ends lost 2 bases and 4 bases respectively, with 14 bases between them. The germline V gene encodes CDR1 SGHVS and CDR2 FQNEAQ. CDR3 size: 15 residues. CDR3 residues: CASSLPGPGSTEAFF. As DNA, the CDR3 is TGTGCCAGCAGCTTACCCGGCCCGGGCAGCACTGAAGCTTTCTTT.

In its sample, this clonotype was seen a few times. The CDR3 DNA sequence: TGTGCCAGCAGCTTAGCGGCGAGCTCTGGAAACACCATATATTTT. This gives the protein CASSLAASSGNTIYF. The chain couples TRBV7-2 to TRBJ1-3; D gene ambiguous. Germline V CDR1 and CDR2: SGHTA, FQGNSA. Trimming left V 0 bases short and J 0 bases short, with 6 bases between. The CDR3 extends over 15 amino acids.

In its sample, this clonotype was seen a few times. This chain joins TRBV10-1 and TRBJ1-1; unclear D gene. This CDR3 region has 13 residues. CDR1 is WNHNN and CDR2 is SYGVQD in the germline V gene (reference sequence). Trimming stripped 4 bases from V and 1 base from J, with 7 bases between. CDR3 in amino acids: CASSVTRNTEAFF. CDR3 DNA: TGCGCCAGCAGTGTAACCCGGAACACTGAAGCTTTCTTT.

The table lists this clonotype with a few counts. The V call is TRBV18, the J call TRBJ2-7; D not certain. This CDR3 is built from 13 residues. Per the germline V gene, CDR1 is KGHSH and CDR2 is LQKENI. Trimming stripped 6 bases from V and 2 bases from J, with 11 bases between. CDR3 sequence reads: CASSQVSAYEQYF. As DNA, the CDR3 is TGTGCCAGCTCTCAAGTCTCCGCCTACGAGCAGTACTTC.

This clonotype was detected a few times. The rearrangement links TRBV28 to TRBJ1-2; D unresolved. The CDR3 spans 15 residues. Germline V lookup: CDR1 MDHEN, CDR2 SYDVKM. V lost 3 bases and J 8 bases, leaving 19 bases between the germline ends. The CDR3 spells CASSLATEGSGGYTF. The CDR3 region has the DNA TGTGCCAGCAGTTTGGCGACGGAGGGTTCGGGAGGCTACACCTTC.

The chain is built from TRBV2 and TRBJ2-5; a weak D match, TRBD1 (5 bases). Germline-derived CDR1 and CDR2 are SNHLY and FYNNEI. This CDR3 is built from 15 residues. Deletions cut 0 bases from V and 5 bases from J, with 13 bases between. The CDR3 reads CASSEALRQGETQYF. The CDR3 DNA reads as TGTGCCAGCAGTGAAGCGCTGAGGCAGGGCGAGACCCAGTACTTC. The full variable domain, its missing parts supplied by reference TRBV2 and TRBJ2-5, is EPEVTQTPSHQVTQMGQEVILRCVPISNHLYFYWYRQILGQKVEFLVSFYNNEISEKSEIFDDQFSVERPDGSNFTLKIRSTKLEDSAMYFCASSEALRQGETQYFGPGTRLLVL.

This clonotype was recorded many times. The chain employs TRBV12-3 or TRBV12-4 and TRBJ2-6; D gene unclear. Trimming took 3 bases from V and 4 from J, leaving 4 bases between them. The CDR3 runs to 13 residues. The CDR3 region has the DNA TGTGCCAGCAGTTTGGGAGGGGCCAACGTCCTGACTTTC. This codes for CASSLGGANVLTF.

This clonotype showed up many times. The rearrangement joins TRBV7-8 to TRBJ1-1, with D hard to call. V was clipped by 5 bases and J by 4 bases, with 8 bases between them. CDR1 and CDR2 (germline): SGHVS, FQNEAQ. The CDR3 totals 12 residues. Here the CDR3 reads CASSLRSTEAFF. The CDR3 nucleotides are TGTGCCAGCAGCCTGAGAAGCACTGAAGCTTTCTTT.

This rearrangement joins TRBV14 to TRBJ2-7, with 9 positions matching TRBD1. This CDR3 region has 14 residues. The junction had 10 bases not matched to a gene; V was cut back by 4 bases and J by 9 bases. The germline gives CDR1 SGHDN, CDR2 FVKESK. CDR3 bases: TGTGCCAGCAGCCCAAGCGGGACAGGGTTAATGCAGTACTTC. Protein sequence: CASSPSGTGLMQYF.

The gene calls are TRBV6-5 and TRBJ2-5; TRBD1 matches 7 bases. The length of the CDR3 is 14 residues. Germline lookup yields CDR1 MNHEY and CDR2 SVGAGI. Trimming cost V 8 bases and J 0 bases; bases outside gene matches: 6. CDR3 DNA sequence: TGTGCCAGCCAGTCAGGGGGAAACCAAGAGACCCAGTACTTC. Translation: CASQSGGNQETQYF.

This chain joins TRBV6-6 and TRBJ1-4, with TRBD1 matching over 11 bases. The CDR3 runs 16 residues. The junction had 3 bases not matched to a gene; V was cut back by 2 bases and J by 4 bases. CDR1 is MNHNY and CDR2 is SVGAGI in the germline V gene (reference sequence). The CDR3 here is CASSYPGQGDNEKLFF. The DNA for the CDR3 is TGTGCCAGCAGTTACCCGGGACAGGGGGATAATGAAAAACTGTTTTTT.

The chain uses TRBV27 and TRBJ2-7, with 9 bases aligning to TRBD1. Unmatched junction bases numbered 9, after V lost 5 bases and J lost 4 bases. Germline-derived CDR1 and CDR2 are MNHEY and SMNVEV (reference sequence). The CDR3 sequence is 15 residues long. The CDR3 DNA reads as TGTGCCAGCAGTCAAGAGCCGGGACAGGGTTACGAGCAGTACTTC. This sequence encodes CASSQEPGQGYEQYF.

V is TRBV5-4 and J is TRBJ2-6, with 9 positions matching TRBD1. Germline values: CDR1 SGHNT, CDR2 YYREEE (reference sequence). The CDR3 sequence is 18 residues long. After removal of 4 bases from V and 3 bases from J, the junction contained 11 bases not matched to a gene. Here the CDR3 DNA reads TGTGCCAGCAGCAGACCGGGACAGGGACTCCTTGGGGCCAACGTCCTGACTTTC. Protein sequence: CASSRPGQGLLGANVLTF.

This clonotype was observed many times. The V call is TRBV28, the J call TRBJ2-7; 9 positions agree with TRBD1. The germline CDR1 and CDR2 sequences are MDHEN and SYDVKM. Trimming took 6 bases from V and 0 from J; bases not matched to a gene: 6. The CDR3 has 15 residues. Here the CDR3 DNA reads TGTGCCAGCAGGGGACAGGGACAAACCTCCTACGAGCAGTACTTC. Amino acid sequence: CASRGQGQTSYEQYF.

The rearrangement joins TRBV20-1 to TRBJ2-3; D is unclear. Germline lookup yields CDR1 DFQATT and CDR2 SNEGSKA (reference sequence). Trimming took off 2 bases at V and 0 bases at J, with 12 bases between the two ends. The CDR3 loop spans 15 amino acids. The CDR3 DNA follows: TGCAGTGCTAGATACGGGTCCTCTAGCACAGATACGCAGTATTTT. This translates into CSARYGSSSTDTQYF.

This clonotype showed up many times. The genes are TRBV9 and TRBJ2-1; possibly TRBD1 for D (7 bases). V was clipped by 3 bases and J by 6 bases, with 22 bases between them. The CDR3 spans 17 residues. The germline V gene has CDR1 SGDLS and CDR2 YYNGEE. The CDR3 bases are TGTGCCAGCAGCGGAAGACAGGGACTTTCACCGCTCAATGAGCAGTTCTTC. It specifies CASSGRQGLSPLNEQFF.

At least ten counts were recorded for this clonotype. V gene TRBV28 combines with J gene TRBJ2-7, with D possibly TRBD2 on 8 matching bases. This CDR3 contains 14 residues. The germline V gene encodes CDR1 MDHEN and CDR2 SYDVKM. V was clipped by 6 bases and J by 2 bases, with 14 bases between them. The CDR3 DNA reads TGTGCCAGCAGAAGACAGGGACTAGCCTACGAGCAGTACTTC. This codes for CASRRQGLAYEQYF.

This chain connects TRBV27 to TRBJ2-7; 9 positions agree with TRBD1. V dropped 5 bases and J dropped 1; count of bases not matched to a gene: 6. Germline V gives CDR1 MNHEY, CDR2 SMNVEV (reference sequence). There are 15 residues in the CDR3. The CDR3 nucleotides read TGTGCCAGCAGTCCCGGGACAGGGAGGTCCTACGAGCAGTACTTC. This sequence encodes CASSPGTGRSYEQYF.

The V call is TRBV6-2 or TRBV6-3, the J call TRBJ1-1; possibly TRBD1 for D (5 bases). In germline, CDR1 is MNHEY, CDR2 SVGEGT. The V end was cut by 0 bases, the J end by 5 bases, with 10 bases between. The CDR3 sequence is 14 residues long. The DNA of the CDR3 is TGTGCCAGCAGTTACTCCGGGGGATTGACTGAAGCTTTCTTT. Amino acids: CASSYSGGLTEAFF.

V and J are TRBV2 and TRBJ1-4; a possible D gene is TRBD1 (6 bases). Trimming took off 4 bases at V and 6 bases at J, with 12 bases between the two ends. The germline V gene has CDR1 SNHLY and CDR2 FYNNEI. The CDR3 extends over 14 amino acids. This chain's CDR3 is CASSATGWDEKLFF. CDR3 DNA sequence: TGTGCCAGCAGTGCGACAGGATGGGATGAAAAACTGTTTTTT.

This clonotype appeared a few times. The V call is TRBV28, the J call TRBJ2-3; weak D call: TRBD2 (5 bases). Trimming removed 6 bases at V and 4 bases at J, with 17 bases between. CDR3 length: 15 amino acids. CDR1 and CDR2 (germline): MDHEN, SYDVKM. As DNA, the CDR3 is TGTGCCAGCAGGGTACTAGAGGGTGGAGCAGATACGCAGTATTTT. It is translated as CASRVLEGGADTQYF.

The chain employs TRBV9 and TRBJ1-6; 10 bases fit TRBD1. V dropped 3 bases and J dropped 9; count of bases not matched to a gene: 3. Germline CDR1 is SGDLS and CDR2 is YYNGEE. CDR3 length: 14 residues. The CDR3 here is CASSETGGRSPLHF. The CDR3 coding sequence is TGTGCCAGCAGCGAGACAGGGGGCCGTTCACCCCTCCACTTT.